These T cell receptor beta chains were read from a single sample in a study of blood T cell repertoires in COVID-19. Clones were sequenced by immunoSEQ multiplex PCR, and TCRdb holds only the in-frame ones, with some missing. Altogether almost 300,000 clones are present, 85% to 90% being singletons, with the ten largest covering 11%. The sample consisted of peripheral blood. These receptors all stem from a woman in her 30s with COVID-19, enrolled during active disease. Each CDR3 is given with its conserved first and last residue. A D gene is named only where the DNA matches it firmly. Clone size is not always given. Where it is, it says once, few, many or a class for expanded clones.

>TRBV25-1|TRBD1|NA|TRBJ1-3
TGTGCCAGCAGCGCAGGGGGTACTGGAAACACCATATATTTT
CASSAGGTGNTIYF
>TRBV5-4|NA|NA|TRBJ1-2
TGTGCCAGCAGCTTCGACAGCAACTATGGCTACACCTTC
CASSFDSNYGYTF
>TRBV5-1|TRBD1|NA|TRBJ1-1
TGCGCCAGCAGCTGGGGGACAGGGGGCACTGAAGCTTTCTTT
CASSWGTGGTEAFF
>TRBV18|NA|NA|TRBJ1-3
TGTGCCAGCTCACCCGGCTCTGGAAACACCATATATTTT
CASSPGSGNTIYF
>TRBV7-9|NA|NA|TRBJ2-7
TGTGCCAGCAGCTCGTGGGACAAGCCCTACGAGCAGTACTTC
CASSSWDKPYEQYF
>TRBV7-8|TRBD1|NA|TRBJ2-5
TGTGCCAGCAGCTTCCTGGACAGGGGAGAGACCCAGTACTTC
CASSFLDRGETQYF
>TRBV3-1/TRBV3-2|NA|NA|TRBJ2-7
TGTGCCAGCAGCCAAGATCCGACGGGTGAGCAGTACTTC
CASSQDPTGEQYF
>TRBV4-1|NA|NA|TRBJ1-3
TGCGCCAGCAGCCAAGACAGGCTCGGGGACACCATATATTTT
CASSQDRLGDTIYF
>TRBV10-2|NA|few|TRBJ1-2
TGCGCCAGCAGTGATCAGGGGCCCTATGGCTACACCTTC
CASSDQGPYGYTF
>TRBV19|TRBD1|few|TRBJ1-2
TGTGCCAGTAGTATACGGGACAGGGGATTTCTCTATGGCTACACCTTC
CASSIRDRGFLYGYTF
>TRBV4-1|TRBD1|NA|TRBJ2-1
TGCGCCAGCAGCCTTTACGGGACAGCTCAGTTCTTC
CASSLYGTAQFF
>TRBV7-6|TRBD1|once|TRBJ1-2
TGTGCCAGCAGCCCAAGCGGACAGGGGTACGGACCGACCGCTAGCTACACCTTC
CASSPSGQGYGPTASYTF
>TRBV2|TRBD1|NA|TRBJ2-5
TGTGCCAGCAGTGAAAGACAGGGGTTTTTGACCCAGTACTTC
CASSERQGFLTQYF
>TRBV7-9|TRBD2|NA|TRBJ2-1
TGTGCCAGCAGCTCACCCAGAGGGACTAGCGGGGGAGGTGAGCAGTTCTTC
CASSSPRGTSGGGEQFF
>TRBV15|NA|once|TRBJ1-4
TGTGCCACCAGCAATCCCGGGACAAAGAATGAAAAACTGTTTTTT
CATSNPGTKNEKLFF
>TRBV12-3/TRBV12-4|NA|NA|TRBJ1-5
TGTGCCAGCAGTTTGGGCAGGAATCAGCCCCAGCATTTT
CASSLGRNQPQHF
>TRBV19|NA|NA|TRBJ2-3
TGTGCCAGTAGCATCCCCCCTAGGGATACGCAGTATTTT
CASSIPPRDTQYF
>TRBV28|TRBD2|once|TRBJ2-1
TGTGCCAGCAGTCTTAGCGGGGCTAGCTCCTACAATGAGCAGTTCTTC
CASSLSGASSYNEQFF
>TRBV3-1/TRBV3-2|NA|NA|TRBJ1-2
TGTGCCAGCAGCCAAGATCTCACAGGGAAGGAAGAAGGCTACACCTTC
CASSQDLTGKEEGYTF
>TRBV5-5|NA|NA|TRBJ2-3
TGTGCCAGCAGCCTCCTGACGGGGCAGTATTTT
CASSLLTGQYF
>TRBV12-3/TRBV12-4|NA|NA|TRBJ1-6
TGTGCCAGCTCTGAAGCGCAGAATTCACCCCTCCACTTT
CASSEAQNSPLHF
>TRBV3-1/TRBV3-2|TRBD1|NA|TRBJ1-6
TGTGCCAGCAGCCAAGGGACAGGGGAACTACCCCTCCACTTT
CASSQGTGELPLHF
>TRBV11-3|TRBD2|once|TRBJ2-5
TGTGCCAGCAGCTTGGGGAGCGGGGGAGAGACCCAGTACTTC
CASSLGSGGETQYF
>TRBV5-1|NA|NA|TRBJ1-4
TGCGCCAGCTCCGGAGGGGGGGCGACTAATGAAAAACTGTTTTTT
CASSGGGATNEKLFF
>TRBV3-1/TRBV3-2|TRBD1|NA|TRBJ2-7
TGTGCCAGCAGCCGACAGGGTCCCTACGAGCAGTACTTC
CASSRQGPYEQYF
>TRBV2|TRBD2|NA|TRBJ2-2
TGTGCCAGCAAACTAGCGGGGGGTGACACCGGGGAGCTGTTTTTT
CASKLAGGDTGELFF
>TRBV21-1|NA|NA|TRBJ2-7
TGTGCCAGCAGCAAAGGGGGGGGCAGGCCCCACGAGCAGTACTTC
CASSKGGGRPHEQYF
>TRBV7-9|NA|NA|TRBJ2-5
TGTGCCAGCACCCACAGGGATTCCCGAGAGACCCAGTACTTC
CASTHRDSRETQYF
>TRBV5-6|NA|NA|TRBJ2-2
TGTGCCAGCAGCCTAGACCCGACCGGGGAGCTGTTTTTT
CASSLDPTGELFF
>TRBV7-6|NA|NA|TRBJ2-7
TGTGCCAGCAGCTTGGAGGGGTACGGAACCTACGAGCAGTACTTC
CASSLEGYGTYEQYF
>TRBV21-1|NA|NA|TRBJ1-2
TGTGCCAGCAGCAAAGAACGGGGTTGGATCTATGGCTACACCTTC
CASSKERGWIYGYTF
>TRBV19|NA|NA|TRBJ1-3
TGTGCCAGTAGTGTAAACTCTGGAAACACCATATATTTT
CASSVNSGNTIYF
>TRBV7-9|TRBD2|many|TRBJ2-1
TGTGCCAGCAGCCCCCCTAGCGGGGGATACAATGAGCAGTTCTTC
CASSPPSGGYNEQFF
>TRBV19|NA|NA|TRBJ1-1
TGTGCCAGTAGTATAGATCTATCTGAAGCTTTCTTT
CASSIDLSEAFF
>TRBV19|NA|once|TRBJ2-1
TGTGCCAGTAGTATGGGGGCAGTAGTCTCGGATGAGCAGTTCTTC
CASSMGAVVSDEQFF
>TRBV7-2|TRBD1|NA|TRBJ1-3
TGTGCCAGTAGCCTGGGGGACAGGGTATCGCTAAACACCATATATTTT
CASSLGDRVSLNTIYF
>TRBV18|NA|NA|TRBJ1-4
TGTGCCAGCTCACCAAAGAGGGTCTTAGATAATGAAAAACTGTTTTTT
CASSPKRVLDNEKLFF
>TRBV30|TRBD2|NA|TRBJ2-1
TGTGCCTGGAGTGGCGGGGCGGGGGGGCGAGATGAGCAGTTCTTC
CAWSGGAGGRDEQFF
>TRBV12-5|TRBD1|NA|TRBJ2-1
TGTGCTAGTGGTTTGGCTCGGACAGGAGCCTACAATGAGCAGTTCTTC
CASGLARTGAYNEQFF
>TRBV5-5|TRBD2|NA|TRBJ2-7
TGTGCCAGCAGCTTCCTAGCGGACAAACCAAGTCGTTCCTACGAGCAGTACTTC
CASSFLADKPSRSYEQYF
>TRBV6-1|TRBD2|NA|TRBJ2-7
TGTGCCAGCAGTGAAAAGGAGGTACTAGCGCTCGAGCAGTACTTC
CASSEKEVLALEQYF
>TRBV7-9|TRBD1|NA|TRBJ1-4
TGTGCCAGCAGCTCGGCCCGACAGGGAGCTAATGAAAAACTGTTTTTT
CASSSARQGANEKLFF
>TRBV7-2|TRBD2|NA|TRBJ2-7
TGTGCCAGCAGCTCGCCCTACGGAGCGGGGGGACTCTACGAGCAGTACTTC
CASSSPYGAGGLYEQYF
>TRBV3-1/TRBV3-2|NA|NA|TRBJ1-2
TGTGCCAGCAGCTCGCTGAGGTATGGCTACACCTTC
CASSSLRYGYTF
>TRBV5-4|NA|NA|TRBJ2-3
TGTGCCAGCAGCCGCAGGGGCGGCACAGATACGCAGTATTTT
CASSRRGGTDTQYF
>TRBV10-1|NA|NA|TRBJ2-7
TGCGCCAGCTCGTACGGGGTCAAAGGCGAGCAGTACTTC
CASSYGVKGEQYF
>TRBV7-6|NA|NA|TRBJ1-1
TGTGCCAGCAGCTTACTGAGGGAAGCTTTCTTT
CASSLLREAFF
>TRBV19|TRBD2|NA|TRBJ2-3
TGTGCCAGTAGTATTCTGCGGGGGTTCACAGATACGCAGTATTTT
CASSILRGFTDTQYF
>TRBV28|NA|NA|TRBJ2-2
TGTGCCAGCAGTTTATGGTTGGCAGGGGTCACCGGGGAGCTGTTTTTT
CASSLWLAGVTGELFF
>TRBV5-1|NA|once|TRBJ1-1
TGCGCCAGCAGCTTGGAGGGGCCCCAACAGGGCACTGAAGCTTTCTTT
CASSLEGPQQGTEAFF
>TRBV20-1|NA|many|TRBJ1-1
TGCAGTGCCTCCAGAACGGGTGAAGCTTTCTTT
CSASRTGEAFF
>TRBV27|NA|once|TRBJ2-5
TGTGCCAGCAGTTTAAGGGGAGAGACCCAGTACTTC
CASSLRGETQYF
>TRBV3-1/TRBV3-2|NA|NA|TRBJ1-1
TGTGCCAGCAGCCGAGTTAATACTGAAGCTTTCTTT
CASSRVNTEAFF
>TRBV5-6|NA|NA|TRBJ2-7
TGTGCCAGCGGGCTTGGCTCCTACGAGCAGTACTTC
CASGLGSYEQYF
>TRBV4-1|NA|NA|TRBJ1-3
TGCGCCAGCAGCCAAGTCGGACTGGTAAACACCATATATTTT
CASSQVGLVNTIYF
>TRBV20-1|NA|NA|TRBJ1-5
TGCAGTGCTAGTAAGTTACTGGGCCGTCAGCCCCAGCATTTT
CSASKLLGRQPQHF
>TRBV19|NA|NA|TRBJ2-1
TGTGCCAGTACGCTCTCTGGACTCAAGAGCTCCTACAATGAGCAGTTCTTC
CASTLSGLKSSYNEQFF
>TRBV19|TRBD1|NA|TRBJ1-1
TGTGCCAGTAGTATAGTTTCTCAGGGGGGCACTGAAGCTTTCTTT
CASSIVSQGGTEAFF
>TRBV27|TRBD2|NA|TRBJ2-1
TGTGCCAGCAGTGGGGTCGTAGCGGGGGGGAACAATGAGCAGTTCTTC
CASSGVVAGGNNEQFF